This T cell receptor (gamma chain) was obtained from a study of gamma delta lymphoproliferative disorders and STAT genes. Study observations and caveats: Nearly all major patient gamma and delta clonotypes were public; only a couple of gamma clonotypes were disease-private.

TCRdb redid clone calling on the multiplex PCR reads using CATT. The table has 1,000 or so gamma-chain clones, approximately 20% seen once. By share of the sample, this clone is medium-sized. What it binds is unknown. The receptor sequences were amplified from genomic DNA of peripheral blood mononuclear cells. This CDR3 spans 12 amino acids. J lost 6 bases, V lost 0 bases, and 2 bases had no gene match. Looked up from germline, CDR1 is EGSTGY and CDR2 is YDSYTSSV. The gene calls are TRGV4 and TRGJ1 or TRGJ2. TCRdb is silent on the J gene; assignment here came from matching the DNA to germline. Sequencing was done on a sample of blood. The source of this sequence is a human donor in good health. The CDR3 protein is CATWDGRYKKLF. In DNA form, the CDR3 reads TGTGCCACCTGGGATGGGCGTTATAAGAAACTCTTT.